A single sample gave rise to the 9 T cell receptor beta chains below, sequenced in a study of blood T cell repertoires in COVID-19. Assay used: immunoSEQ multiplex PCR; TCRdb lists only in-frame clones, some missing. The data contain about 230,000 clones, around four fifths of them singletons. The sequencing input was peripheral blood. Source of these receptors: a woman in her 70s with active or convalescent COVID-19.

The CDR3 sequence is CASSIGQGIHSGNTIYF. In nucleotides, the CDR3 is TGTGCCAGTAGTATTGGTCAGGGCATCCACTCTGGAAACACCATATATTTT. This sequence joins TRBV19 and TRBJ1-3; possibly TRBD1 for D (5 bases). Germline V gene data show CDR1 as LNHDA and CDR2 as SQIVND (reference sequence). The CDR3 length is 17 residues. V was cut by 3 bases and J by 0 bases, with 15 bases left in between. Complete variable domain (other parts from reference TRBV19 and TRBJ1-3): DGGITQSPKYLFRKEGQNVTLSCEQNLNHDAMYWYRQDPGQGLRLIYYSQIVNDFQKGDIAEGYSVSREKKESFPLTVTSAQKNPTAFYLCASSIGQGIHSGNTIYFGEGSWLTVV.

The genes are TRBV30 and TRBJ2-5; TRBD2 matches at 8 bases. Germline V gene lookup returns CDR1 GTSNPN and CDR2 SVGIG (reference sequence). After removal of 0 bases from V and 7 bases from J, the junction contained 4 bases not matched to a gene. The CDR3 sequence is 13 residues long. Here the CDR3 reads CAWSVRLAGTQYF. Here the CDR3 DNA reads TGTGCCTGGAGTGTACGCCTAGCGGGGACCCAGTACTTC.

The chain recombines TRBV10-3 with TRBJ2-7; D is possibly TRBD2 (5 bases). CDR3 length: 11 amino acids. V lost 11 bases to trimming and J lost 1 base, with 9 bases between them. From germline, CDR1 is ENHRY and CDR2 SYGVKD. The CDR3 spells CASGISYEQYF. CDR3 sequence (DNA): TGTGCCTCCGGGATTTCCTACGAGCAGTACTTC.

The V and J genes are TRBV19 and TRBJ2-2; possible D gene TRBD2, 5 bases. V dropped 3 bases and J dropped 7 bases, with 9 bases sitting between them. The germline gives CDR1 LNHDA, CDR2 SQIVND (reference sequence). CDR3 length equals 13 residues. The CDR3 DNA follows: TGTGCCAGTAGTATTGACCGGGGCGGGGAGCTGTTTTTT. Translated: CASSIDRGGELFF.

The rearrangement uses TRBV4-2 and TRBJ1-2; D gene uncertain. The germline CDR1 and CDR2 sequences are LGHNA and YNFKEQ. Trimming removed 0 bases at V and 4 bases at J, with 18 bases between. There are 17 residues in the CDR3. The CDR3 DNA is TGTGCCAGCAGCCAAGATGGAAGTCGGCTGGAGGGCTATGGCTACACCTTC. This gives the protein CASSQDGSRLEGYGYTF.

This rearrangement joins TRBV12-5 to TRBJ1-2, with D perhaps TRBD1 (5 bases). The CDR3 runs 12 residues. The V and J ends lost 6 bases and 8 bases respectively, with 13 bases between them. Germline V gene lookup returns CDR1 LGHNT and CDR2 FRNRAP. The CDR3 DNA reads as TGTGCTAGTGGCAGAGACAGTTACGGCTACACCTTC. Encoded protein: CASGRDSYGYTF. Drawing the rest from reference TRBV12-5 and TRBJ1-2, the complete variable domain is DARVTQTPRHKVTEMGQEVTMRCQPILGHNTVFWYRQTMMQGLELLAYFRNRAPLDDSGMPKDRFSAEMPDATLATLKIQPSEPRDSAVYFCASGRDSYGYTFGSGTRLTVV.

The chain joins TRBV15 to TRBJ2-4; D remains ambiguous. The germline V and J ends were trimmed by 0 bases and 12 bases, with 9 bases remaining between them. Germline lookup yields CDR1 LNHNV and CDR2 YYDKDF (reference sequence). The CDR3 totals 12 residues. CDR3 coding DNA: TGTGCCACCAGCAGAGACCTCACAAGTCAGTACTTC. Protein: CATSRDLTSQYF.

V usage is TRBV7-9 and J usage is TRBJ1-1; D gene uncertain. Germline V lookup: CDR1 SEHNR, CDR2 FQNEAQ (reference sequence). CDR3 size: 12 residues. Deletions cut 3 bases from V and 3 bases from J, with 5 bases between. The CDR3 DNA reads TGTGCCAGCAGCTTCGGGGACACTGAAGCTTTCTTT. This encodes CASSFGDTEAFF.

This chain joins TRBV19 and TRBJ2-7; 7 nucleotides align to TRBD1. Germline assignment: CDR1 LNHDA and CDR2 SQIVND (reference sequence). The trim removed 4 bases at V and 2 bases at J, leaving 5 bases unmatched. The CDR3 has 14 amino acids. The CDR3 is CASSTQTGAYEQYF. The CDR3 coding sequence is TGTGCCAGTAGTACGCAAACAGGGGCCTACGAGCAGTACTTC.